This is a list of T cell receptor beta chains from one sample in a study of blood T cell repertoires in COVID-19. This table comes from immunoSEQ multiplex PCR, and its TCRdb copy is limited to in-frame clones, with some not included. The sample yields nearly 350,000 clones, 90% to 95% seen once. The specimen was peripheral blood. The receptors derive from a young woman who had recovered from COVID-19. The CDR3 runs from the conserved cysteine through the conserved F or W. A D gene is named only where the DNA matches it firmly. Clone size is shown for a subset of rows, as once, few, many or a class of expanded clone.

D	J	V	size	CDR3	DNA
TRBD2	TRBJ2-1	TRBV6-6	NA	CASSPLRDYLREQFF	TGTGCCAGCAGTCCGCTCCGGGACTACCTACGTGAGCAGTTCTTC
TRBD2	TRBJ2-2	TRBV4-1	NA	CASSQERLAYTGELFF	TGCGCCAGCAGCCAAGAACGACTAGCGTACACCGGGGAGCTGTTTTTT
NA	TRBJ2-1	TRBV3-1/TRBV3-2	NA	CASSQDARLRQFF	TGTGCCAGCAGCCAAGATGCGAGACTCAGGCAGTTCTTC
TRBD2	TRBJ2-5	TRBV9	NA	CASSPLAGVETQYF	TGTGCCAGCAGCCCGTTAGCGGGAGTCGAGACCCAGTACTTC
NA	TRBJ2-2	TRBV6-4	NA	CASSAVNTGELFF	TGTGCCAGCAGTGCTGTTAACACCGGGGAGCTGTTTTTT
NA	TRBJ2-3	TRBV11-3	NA	CASSLNRVAGSTDTQYF	TGTGCCAGCAGCTTAAATCGGGTGGCGGGGTCCACAGATACGCAGTATTTT
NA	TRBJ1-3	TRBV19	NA	CATKQGYSGNTIYF	TGTGCCACAAAACAGGGTTATTCAGGAAACACCATATATTTT
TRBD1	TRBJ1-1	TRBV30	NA	CAWSVRWISIDRQGHSEAFF	TGTGCCTGGAGTGTACGTTGGATAAGTATTGACCGACAGGGTCACTCTGAAGCTTTCTTT
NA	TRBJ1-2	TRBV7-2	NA	CASSLRLVDYGYTF	TGTGCCAGCAGCCTGAGACTGGTTGACTATGGCTACACCTTC
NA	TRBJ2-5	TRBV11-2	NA	CASSLDVGEETQYF	TGTGCCAGCAGCTTAGATGTCGGGGAGGAGACCCAGTACTTC
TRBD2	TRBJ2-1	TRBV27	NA	CASSFREDNEQFF	TGTGCCAGCAGTTTCCGGGAGGACAATGAGCAGTTCTTC
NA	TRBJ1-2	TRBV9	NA	CASSRDRSYGYTF	TGTGCCAGCAGCAGAGACAGGTCCTATGGCTACACCTTC
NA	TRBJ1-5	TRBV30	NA	CAWSVGAHTQPQHF	TGTGCCTGGAGTGTAGGGGCACACACTCAGCCCCAGCATTTT
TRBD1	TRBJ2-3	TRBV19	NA	CASRGDRSTDTQYF	TGTGCCAGTAGGGGGGACAGGAGCACAGATACGCAGTATTTT
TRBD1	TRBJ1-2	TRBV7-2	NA	CASSPYQGEYGYTF	TGTGCCAGCAGCCCTTACCAGGGGGAGTATGGCTACACCTTC
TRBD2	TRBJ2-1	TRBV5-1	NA	CASSWGLAGGSSYNEQFF	TGCGCCAGCAGCTGGGGACTAGCGGGAGGGAGCTCCTACAATGAGCAGTTCTTC
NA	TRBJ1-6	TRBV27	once	CASSLGGGPYRYDNSPLHF	TGTGCCAGCAGTTTGGGGGGGGGACCCTACCGGTACGATAATTCACCCCTCCACTTT
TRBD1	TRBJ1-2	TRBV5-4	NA	CASSLRDREYGYTF	TGTGCCAGCAGCTTGAGGGACAGGGAATATGGCTACACCTTC
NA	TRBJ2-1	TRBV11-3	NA	CASSWAGNYNEQFF	TGTGCCAGCAGCTGGGCAGGGAACTACAATGAGCAGTTCTTC
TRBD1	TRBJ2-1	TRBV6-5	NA	CASSATGTAYNEQFF	TGTGCCAGCAGCGCGACAGGGACGGCCTACAATGAGCAGTTCTTC
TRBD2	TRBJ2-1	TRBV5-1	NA	CASSGGGVSGVYNEQFF	TGCGCCAGCAGCGGTGGTGGGGTTAGCGGGGTCTACAATGAGCAGTTCTTC
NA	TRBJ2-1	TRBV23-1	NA	CASSQSKGFDSYNEQFF	TGCGCCAGCAGTCAATCGAAGGGGTTTGACTCCTACAATGAGCAGTTCTTC
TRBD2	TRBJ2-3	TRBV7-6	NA	CASSLSGGRPDTQYF	TGTGCCAGCAGCCTGAGCGGGGGGAGGCCAGATACGCAGTATTTT
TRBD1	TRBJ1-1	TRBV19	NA	CASSWGRGLTEAFF	TGTGCCAGTAGCTGGGGCAGGGGGCTTACTGAAGCTTTCTTT
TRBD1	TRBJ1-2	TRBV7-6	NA	CASRDAPGQGAEGYTF	TGTGCCAGCAGAGATGCACCGGGACAGGGGGCGGAGGGCTACACCTTC
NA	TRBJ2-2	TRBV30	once	CAWRPTALYGELFF	TGTGCCTGGAGACCGACAGCACTATACGGGGAGCTGTTTTTT
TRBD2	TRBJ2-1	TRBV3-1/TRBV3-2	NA	CASSPNLAGGSPGQFF	TGTGCCAGCAGCCCAAATTTAGCGGGAGGGTCCCCCGGGCAGTTCTTC
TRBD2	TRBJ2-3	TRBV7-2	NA	CASSKTGTKSTDTQYF	TGTGCCAGCAGCAAAACCGGGACTAAAAGCACAGATACGCAGTATTTT
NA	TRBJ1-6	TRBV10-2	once	CASSVPGHSNSPLHF	TGCGCCAGCAGTGTCCCGGGACATTCCAATTCACCCCTCCACTTT
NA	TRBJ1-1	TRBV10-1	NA	CASSESRGLTEAFF	TGCGCCAGCAGTGAGTCCAGGGGTTTAACTGAAGCTTTCTTT
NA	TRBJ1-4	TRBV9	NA	CASSVDGTLNEKLFF	TGTGCCAGCAGCGTAGATGGGACACTGAATGAAAAACTGTTTTTT
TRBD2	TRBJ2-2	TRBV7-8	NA	CASSFTSLASGRHTGELFF	TGTGCCAGCAGCTTTACCAGCCTCGCTAGCGGGAGGCACACCGGGGAGCTGTTTTTT
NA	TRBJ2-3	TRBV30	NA	CAWSSGTDTQYF	TGTGCCTGGAGTAGCGGCACAGATACGCAGTATTTT
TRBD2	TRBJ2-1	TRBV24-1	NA	CATSDWASGRAHEQFF	TGTGCCACCAGTGATTGGGCTAGCGGGAGGGCCCATGAGCAGTTCTTC
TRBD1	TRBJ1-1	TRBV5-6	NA	CASSLRGTGTPEAFF	TGTGCCAGCAGCTTAAGGGGGACAGGGACTCCTGAAGCTTTCTTT
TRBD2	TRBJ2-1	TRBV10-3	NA	CAIRPGLAGYNEQFF	TGTGCCATCAGGCCCGGACTAGCGGGATACAATGAGCAGTTCTTC
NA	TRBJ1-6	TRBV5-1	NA	CASSLADTIRGSPLHF	TGCGCCAGCAGCTTGGCCGATACCATTCGGGGTTCACCCCTCCACTTT
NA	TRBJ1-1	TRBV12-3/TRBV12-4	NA	CASSLNRDTEAFF	TGTGCCAGCAGTTTGAACAGGGACACTGAAGCTTTCTTT
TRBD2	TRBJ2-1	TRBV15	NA	CATSRETGGIYNEQFF	TGTGCCACCAGCAGAGAAACGGGAGGGATTTACAATGAGCAGTTCTTC
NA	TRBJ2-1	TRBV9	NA	CASSVADGPFYEQFF	TGTGCCAGCAGCGTAGCCGATGGGCCCTTTTATGAGCAGTTCTTC
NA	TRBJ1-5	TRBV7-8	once	CARLRQPQHF	TGTGCCAGACTCCGGCAGCCCCAGCATTTT
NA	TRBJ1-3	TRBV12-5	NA	CASGTKSGNTIYF	TGTGCTAGTGGGACAAAATCTGGAAACACCATATATTTT
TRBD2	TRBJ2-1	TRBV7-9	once	CASGTSGPWNEQFF	TGTGCCAGCGGAACTAGCGGACCTTGGAATGAGCAGTTCTTC
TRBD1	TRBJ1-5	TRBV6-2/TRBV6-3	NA	CASSYRDRGDPNQPQHF	TGTGCCAGCAGTTACCGCGACAGGGGAGATCCCAATCAGCCCCAGCATTTT
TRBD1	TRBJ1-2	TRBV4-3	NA	CASSTGTGLTANYGYTF	TGCGCCAGCAGTACCGGGACAGGTCTTACAGCTAACTATGGCTACACCTTC
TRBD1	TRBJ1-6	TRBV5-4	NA	CASSGPGQPNSPLHF	TGTGCCAGCAGCGGTCCGGGACAGCCAAATTCACCCCTCCACTTT
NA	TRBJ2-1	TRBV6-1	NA	CASSGGAYNEQFF	TGTGCCAGCAGTGGCGGGGCCTACAATGAGCAGTTCTTC
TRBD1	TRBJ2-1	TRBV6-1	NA	CASSDAGQGYNEQFF	TGTGCCAGCAGTGACGCGGGACAGGGGTACAATGAGCAGTTCTTC
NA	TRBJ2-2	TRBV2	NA	CASSELASNTGELFF	TGTGCCAGCAGTGAACTAGCGAGCAACACCGGGGAGCTGTTTTTT
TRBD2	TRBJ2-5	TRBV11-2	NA	CASSPRVSGRRQETQYF	TGTGCCAGCAGCCCCCGGGTAAGCGGGAGGAGGCAAGAGACCCAGTACTTC
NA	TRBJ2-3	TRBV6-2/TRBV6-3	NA	CASSWSEETDTQYF	TGTGCCAGCAGCTGGTCCGAGGAGACAGATACGCAGTATTTT
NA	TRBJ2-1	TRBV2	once	CASRPRGSYNEQFF	TGTGCCAGCCGACCCCGGGGGTCCTACAATGAGCAGTTCTTC
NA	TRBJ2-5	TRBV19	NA	CASSQVIAETQYF	TGTGCCAGTAGTCAGGTGATTGCAGAGACCCAGTACTTC
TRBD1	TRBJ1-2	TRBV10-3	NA	CAISERTGPINYGYTF	TGTGCCATCAGTGAGCGGACAGGGCCTATTAACTATGGCTACACCTTC
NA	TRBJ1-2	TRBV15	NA	CATSQTPTPIPSGYTF	TGTGCCACCAGCCAGACACCTACGCCGATCCCCTCCGGCTACACCTTC
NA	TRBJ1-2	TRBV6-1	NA	CASSEIGGKSYGYTF	TGTGCCAGCAGTGAAATTGGGGGGAAGAGCTATGGCTACACCTTC
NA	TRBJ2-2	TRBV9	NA	CASSVLWGDGELFF	TGTGCCAGCAGCGTGTTATGGGGGGACGGGGAGCTGTTTTTT